The 18 T cell receptor beta chains below all came from one sample that was sequenced in a study of cytomegalovirus exposure and HLA in healthy donors. Primers for the PCR totalled 60 Vbeta and 13 Jbeta. The protocol was immunoSEQ multiplex PCR, while the TCRdb copy is restricted to in-frame clones and leaves out a portion. The data contain roughly 150,000 clones, roughly 80% of them singletons. The sequenced material came from PBMCs. The receptors were sampled from a young man in good health and CMV-seropositive.

V usage is TRBV11-2 and J usage is TRBJ2-7, with D possibly matching TRBD1 (6 bases). Trimming left V 8 bases short and J 1 base short, with 9 bases between. The germline V gene has CDR1 SGHAT and CDR2 FQNNGV. The length of the CDR3 is 12 residues. CDR3 nucleotide sequence: TGTGCCAGCGGCAGGGGTTCCTACGAGCAGTACTTC. Amino acid sequence: CASGRGSYEQYF. Complete variable domain (other parts from reference TRBV11-2 and TRBJ2-7): EAGVAQSPRYKIIEKRQSVAFWCNPISGHATLYWYQQILGQGPKLLIQFQNNGVVDDSQLPKDRFSAERLKGVDSTLKIQPAKLEDSAVYLCASGRGSYEQYFGPGTRLTVT.

This clone was seen a handful of times. The chain recombines TRBV25-1 with TRBJ2-3; 8 nucleotides agree with TRBD2. Germline V gene sequence: CDR1 MGHDK, CDR2 SYGVNS. This CDR3 is built from 18 residues. J lost 0 bases, V lost 3 bases, and 11 bases had no gene match. CDR3 protein: CASSEDASGLSSTDTQYF. The CDR3, as DNA: TGTGCCAGCAGTGAGGATGCTAGCGGGCTTTCTAGCACAGATACGCAGTATTTT.

The rearrangement links TRBV29-1 to TRBJ2-7; 9 nucleotides agree with TRBD1. The V segment lost 6 bases and the J segment 1 base; nucleotides outside the gene matches: 10. This CDR3 comprises 15 residues. Germline V lookup: CDR1 SQVTM, CDR2 ANQGSEA. The CDR3 coding sequence is TGCAGCGTCGATACCGGGACAGGGATGTCCTACGAGCAGTACTTC. Residues: CSVDTGTGMSYEQYF.

J is TRBJ2-5 and V is TRBV18; TRBD1 might be the D (5 bases). Germline V gene lookup returns CDR1 KGHSH and CDR2 LQKENI. V was shortened by 0 bases and J by 3 bases, with 8 bases between the two germline ends. This CDR3 has 14 amino acids. The CDR3 sequence is CASSPPTGEETQYF. The CDR3 DNA sequence: TGTGCCAGCTCACCACCTACAGGCGAAGAGACCCAGTACTTC.

V and J are TRBV27 and TRBJ2-1; the match to TRBD1 covers 10 bases. The germline gives CDR1 MNHEY, CDR2 SMNVEV (reference sequence). The length of the CDR3 is 15 residues. V lost 5 bases and J lost 10; bases outside the gene matches: 11. The CDR3 is CASSNDRGPVCEQFF. DNA of the CDR3: TGTGCCAGCAGTAACGACAGGGGGCCAGTTTGCGAGCAGTTCTTC.

A single count supports this clone. This chain links TRBV5-1 with TRBJ2-7; D gene ambiguous. The CDR3 has 13 amino acids. Germline CDR1 and CDR2: SGHRS and YFSETQ. Trimming stripped 2 bases from V and 5 bases from J, with 11 bases between. The CDR3, as DNA: TGCGCCAGCAGCTTCAGAGACTTCAACGAGCAGTACTTC. Its translation: CASSFRDFNEQYF.

This rearrangement joins TRBV7-8 to TRBJ2-7; a possible D gene is TRBD2 (5 bases). The germline CDR1 and CDR2 sequences are SGHVS and FQNEAQ. The V end lost 3 bases, the J end lost 0 bases, and 12 bases lay between the germline ends. The CDR3 length is 15 residues. The DNA for the CDR3 is TGTGCCAGCAGCTTGGTCGGGAAAAGCTCCTACGAGCAGTACTTC. This encodes CASSLVGKSSYEQYF.

The gene calls are TRBV5-1 and TRBJ1-3; TRBD1 is a possible D gene (5 bases). Germline values: CDR1 SGHRS, CDR2 YFSETQ. The CDR3 consists of 16 residues. V was shortened by 0 bases and J by 4 bases, with 14 bases between the two germline ends. The CDR3: CASSLGALTGGNTIYF. The CDR3 DNA reads as TGCGCCAGCAGCTTGGGGGCCCTCACAGGCGGAAACACCATATATTTT. Supplemented by reference TRBV5-1 and TRBJ1-3, the full variable domain reads KAGVTQTPRYLIKTRGQQVTLSCSPISGHRSVSWYQQTPGQGLQFLFEYFSETQRNKGNFPGRFSGRQFSNSRSEMNVSTLELGDSALYLCASSLGALTGGNTIYFGEGSWLTVV.

The genes are TRBV4-3 and TRBJ2-7; a possible D gene is TRBD2 (6 bases). CDR1 and CDR2 (germline): LGHNA, YSLEER. This CDR3 region has 14 residues. The V end was cut by 1 base, the J end by 3 bases, with 10 bases between. The chain's CDR3 is CASSQVGSYYEQYF. The CDR3 DNA sequence: TGCGCCAGCAGCCAAGTCGGGAGTTACTACGAGCAGTACTTC.

The chain joins TRBV28 to TRBJ2-1, with TRBD1 identical over 7 bases. V shed 4 bases and J 4 bases; nucleotides not matched to a gene: 7. Germline V gives CDR1 MDHEN, CDR2 SYDVKM. The length of the CDR3 is 15 residues. This CDR3 is CASSYQTGLYNEQFF. The DNA for the CDR3 is TGTGCCAGCAGTTACCAGACAGGGCTGTACAATGAGCAGTTCTTC. Filled out from reference TRBV28 and TRBJ2-1, the complete variable domain reads DVKVTQSSRYLVKRTGEKVFLECVQDMDHENMFWYRQDPGLGLRLIYFSYDVKMKEKGDIPEGYSVSREKKERFSLILESASTNQTSMYLCASSYQTGLYNEQFFGPGTRLTVL.

The chain's CDR3 is CASSQDWPSGGLDEQFF. The CDR3 DNA reads TGCGCCAGCAGCCAAGATTGGCCTAGCGGGGGGTTAGATGAGCAGTTCTTC. The chain has TRBV4-3 and TRBJ2-1; 11 bases are a match to TRBD2. The V segment lost 0 bases and the J segment 8 bases; nucleotides outside the gene matches: 9. The V gene's germline CDR1 is LGHNA and CDR2 YSLEER. This CDR3 is 17 amino acids long.

The rearrangement links TRBV7-6 to TRBJ1-2, with D possibly being TRBD1 (6 bases). V dropped 1 base and J dropped 4 bases, with 13 bases sitting between them. Germline V gene lookup returns CDR1 SGHVS and CDR2 FNYEAQ. The CDR3 is made up of 15 amino acids. CDR3 sequence (DNA): TGTGCCAGCAGCTTAGGGGATACAGGGCCCTATGGCTACACCTTC. This codes for CASSLGDTGPYGYTF.

The chain couples TRBV30 to TRBJ2-7, with 10 bases aligning to TRBD2. This CDR3 comprises 17 residues. Germline trimming cut 1 base from V and 4 bases from J; bases unmatched to any gene: 13. Germline loops: CDR1 GTSNPN, CDR2 SVGIG (reference sequence). For the CDR3, the DNA is TGTGCCTGGAGTGGGACTAGCGGAATACTTACGAATTACGAGCAGTACTTC. The encoded protein is CAWSGTSGILTNYEQYF.

The chain recombines TRBV29-1 with TRBJ1-2; 10 bases line up with TRBD1. Germline lookup yields CDR1 SQVTM and CDR2 ANQGSEA. This CDR3 contains 13 residues. The J segment lost 7 bases and the V segment lost 4 bases, leaving 6 bases of the junction unmatched. The CDR3 coding sequence is TGCAGCGTTGGGGGCGACAGGGGGCTTGGCTACACCTTC. It is translated as CSVGGDRGLGYTF.

V and J are TRBV18 and TRBJ2-7; TRBD1 matches 8 bases. Trimming removed 3 bases from V and 3 bases from J; junction bases left unmatched: 13. Per germline, CDR1 KGHSH and CDR2 LQKENI. This CDR3 comprises 17 residues. The CDR3: CASSPYTSGTGVYEQYF. DNA for the CDR3: TGTGCCAGCTCACCCTATACCTCCGGGACAGGAGTCTACGAGCAGTACTTC. Supplemented by reference TRBV18 and TRBJ2-7, the full variable domain reads NAGVMQNPRHLVRRRGQEARLRCSPMKGHSHVYWYRQLPEEGLKFMVYLQKENIIDESGMPKERFSAEFPKEGPSILRIQQVVRGDSAAYFCASSPYTSGTGVYEQYFGPGTRLTVT.

The chain employs TRBV11-2 and TRBJ2-5; D may be TRBD2 (6 bases). The CDR3 consists of 14 residues. Germline lookup yields CDR1 SGHAT and CDR2 FQNNGV. Trimming removed 3 bases from V and 5 bases from J, with 13 bases in between. The CDR3 coding sequence is TGTGCCAGCAGCTTTCGGGGGTCTGGCGAGACCCAGTACTTC. Encoded protein: CASSFRGSGETQYF.

This chain uses TRBV6-5 with TRBJ1-4; no clear D gene. The V gene lost 4 bases and the J gene lost 8 bases, with 17 bases spanning the gap. Per the germline V gene, CDR1 is MNHEY and CDR2 is SVGAGI. There are 15 residues in the CDR3. This CDR3 reads CASSLGRFAGEKLFF. DNA of the CDR3: TGTGCCAGCAGTTTAGGTCGTTTCGCCGGGGAAAAACTGTTTTTT.

CDR3 nucleotides: TGTGCCAGCAGCGGCGGGCGGGAGGGGAATGAAAAACTGTTTTTT. The encoded protein is CASSGGREGNEKLFF. The gene calls are TRBV7-9 and TRBJ1-4; possible D gene TRBD1, 5 bases. V was pared by 5 bases and J by 5 bases, with 15 bases between. Germline values: CDR1 SEHNR, CDR2 FQNEAQ (reference sequence). The CDR3 covers 15 residues.